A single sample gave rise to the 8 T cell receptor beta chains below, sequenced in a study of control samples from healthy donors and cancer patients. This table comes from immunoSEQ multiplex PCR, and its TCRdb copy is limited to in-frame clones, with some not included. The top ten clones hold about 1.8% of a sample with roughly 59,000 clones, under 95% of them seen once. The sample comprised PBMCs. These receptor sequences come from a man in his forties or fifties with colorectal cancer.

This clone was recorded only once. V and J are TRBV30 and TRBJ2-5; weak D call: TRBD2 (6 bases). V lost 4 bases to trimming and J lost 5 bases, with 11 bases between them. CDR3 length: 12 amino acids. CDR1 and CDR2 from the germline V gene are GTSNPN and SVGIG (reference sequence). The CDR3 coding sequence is TGTGCCTGGACTGGAGGGCCGGAGACCCAGTACTTC. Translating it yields CAWTGGPETQYF.

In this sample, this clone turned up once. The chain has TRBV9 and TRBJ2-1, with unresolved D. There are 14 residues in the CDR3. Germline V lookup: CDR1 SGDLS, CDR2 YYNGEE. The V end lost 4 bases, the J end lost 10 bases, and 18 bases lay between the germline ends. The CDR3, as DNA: TGTGCCAGCAGCTTTGACGGGTCTCCCGGCGAGCAGTTCTTC. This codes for CASSFDGSPGEQFF. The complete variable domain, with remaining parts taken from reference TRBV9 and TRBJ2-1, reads DSGVTQTPKHLITATGQRVTLRCSPRSGDLSVYWYQQSLDQGLQFLIQYYNGEERAKGNILERFSAQQFPDLHSELNLSSLELGDSALYFCASSFDGSPGEQFFGPGTRLTVL.

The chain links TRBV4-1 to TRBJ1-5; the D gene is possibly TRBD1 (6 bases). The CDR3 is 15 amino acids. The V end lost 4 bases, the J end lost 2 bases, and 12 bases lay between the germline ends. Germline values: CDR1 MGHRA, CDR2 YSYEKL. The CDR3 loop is CASSPTGAGNQPQHF. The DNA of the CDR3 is TGCGCCAGCAGCCCCACGGGGGCGGGCAATCAGCCCCAGCATTTT.

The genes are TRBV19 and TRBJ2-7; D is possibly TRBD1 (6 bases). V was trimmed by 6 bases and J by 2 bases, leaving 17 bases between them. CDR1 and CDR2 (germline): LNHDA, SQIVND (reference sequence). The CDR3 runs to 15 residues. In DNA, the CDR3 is TGTGCCAGTAGCCCTGGGGGCGGAAAGACCTACGAGCAGTACTTC. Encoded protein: CASSPGGGKTYEQYF. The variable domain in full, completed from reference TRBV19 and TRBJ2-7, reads DGGITQSPKYLFRKEGQNVTLSCEQNLNHDAMYWYRQDPGQGLRLIYYSQIVNDFQKGDIAEGYSVSREKKESFPLTVTSAQKNPTAFYLCASSPGGGKTYEQYFGPGTRLTVT.

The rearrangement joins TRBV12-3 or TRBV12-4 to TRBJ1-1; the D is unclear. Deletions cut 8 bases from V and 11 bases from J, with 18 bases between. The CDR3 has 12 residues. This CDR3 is CASSTAPVRAFF. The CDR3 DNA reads TGTGCCAGCTCGACGGCTCCGGTGCGGGCTTTCTTT.

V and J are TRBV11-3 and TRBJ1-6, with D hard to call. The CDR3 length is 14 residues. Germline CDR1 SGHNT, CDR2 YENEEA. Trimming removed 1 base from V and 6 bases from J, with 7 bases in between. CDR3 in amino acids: CASSLGTGNSPLHF. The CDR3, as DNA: TGTGCCAGCAGCTTAGGGACGGGTAATTCACCCCTCCACTTT.

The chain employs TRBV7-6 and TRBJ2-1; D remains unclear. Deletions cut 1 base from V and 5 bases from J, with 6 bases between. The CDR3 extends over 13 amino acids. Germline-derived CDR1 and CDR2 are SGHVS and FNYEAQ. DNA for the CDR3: TGTGCCAGCAGCTTAGTCACCAACAATGAGCAGTTCTTC. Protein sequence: CASSLVTNNEQFF.

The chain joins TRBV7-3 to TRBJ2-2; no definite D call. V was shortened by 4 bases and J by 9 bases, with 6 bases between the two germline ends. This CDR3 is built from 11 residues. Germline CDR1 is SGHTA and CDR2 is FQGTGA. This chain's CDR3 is CASSSPWELFF. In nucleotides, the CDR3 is TGTGCCAGCAGCTCCCCCTGGGAGCTGTTTTTT.